This T cell receptor beta chain was identified during a study of cytomegalovirus exposure and HLA in healthy donors. In the study overall: In a later analysis, the roughly 130 validation repertoires were reported to have used the same platform as the roughly 600 first-cohort repertoires.

Looked up from germline, CDR1 is MDHEN and CDR2 is SYDVKM. This CDR3 spans 14 amino acids. V dropped 3 bases and J dropped 2 bases, with 10 bases sitting between them. This clone appeared once. This table comes from immunoSEQ multiplex PCR, and its TCRdb copy is limited to in-frame clones, with some not included. The sample includes 180,000 or so clones, about nine tenths of them seen just once. The receptor comes from a man aged 25 to 40 in good health and CMV-seropositive. The rearrangement uses TRBV28 and TRBJ2-5; no firm D call. What was sequenced was PBMCs. Written as DNA, the CDR3 is TGTGCCAGCAGTTTCTTGGGGATGCAAGAGACCCAGTACTTC. Amino acids: CASSFLGMQETQYF.